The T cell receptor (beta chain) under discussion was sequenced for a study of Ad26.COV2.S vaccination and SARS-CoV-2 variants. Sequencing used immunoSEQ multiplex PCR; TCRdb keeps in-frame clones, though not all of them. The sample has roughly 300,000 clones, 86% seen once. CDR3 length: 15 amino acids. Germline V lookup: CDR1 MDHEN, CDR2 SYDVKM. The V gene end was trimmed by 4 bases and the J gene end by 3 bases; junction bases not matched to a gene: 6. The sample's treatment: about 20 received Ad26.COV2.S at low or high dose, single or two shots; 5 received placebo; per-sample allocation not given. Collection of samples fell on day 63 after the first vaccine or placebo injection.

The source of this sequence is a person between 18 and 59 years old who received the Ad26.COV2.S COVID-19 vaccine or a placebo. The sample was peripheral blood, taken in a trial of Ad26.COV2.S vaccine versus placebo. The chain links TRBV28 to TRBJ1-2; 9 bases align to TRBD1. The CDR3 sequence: CASSSGQGFYYGYTF. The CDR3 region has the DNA TGTGCCAGCAGTTCCGGACAGGGGTTTTACTATGGCTACACCTTC.